These 20 T cell receptor beta chains came from one sample sequenced in a study of Graves' ophthalmopathy and Graves' hyperthyroidism. RNA transcripts served as template for amplifying TCR beta CDR3 sequences. First-round RT-PCR relied on HTBI primers, and a second-round multiplex PCR came next. TCRdb re-analysed the multiplex PCR reads in MiXCR, keeping a single row per CDR3 protein. The sample carries fewer than 350,000 distinct CDR3 sequences, roughly a sixth recorded once. Sequencing was carried out using peripheral blood. The origin of the receptors is an adult man with Graves' ophthalmopathy.

At least ten counts were recorded for this clonotype. The chain couples TRBV12-3 or TRBV12-4 to TRBJ1-4; D remains unclear. Trimming took off 6 bases at V and 4 bases at J, with 18 bases between the two ends. This CDR3 is 16 amino acids long. The CDR3 protein is CASSPDGLGFNEKLFF. The CDR3 coding sequence is TGTGCCAGCAGCCCGGATGGCTTGGGGTTTAATGAAAAACTGTTTTTT.

This clonotype showed up many times. The chain joins TRBV12-3 or TRBV12-4 to TRBJ2-2; 9 positions match TRBD2. This CDR3 spans 15 amino acids. V gave up 5 bases and J gave up 6 bases; unmatched junction bases: 7. For the CDR3, the DNA is TGTGCCAGCAGTGTGGGACTAGCCTTGGCCGGGGAGCTGTTTTTT. It translates to CASSVGLALAGELFF.

The table lists this clonotype with many counts. The chain couples TRBV27 to TRBJ2-5; D ambiguous. Trimming removed 3 bases from V and 5 bases from J, with 13 bases in between. CDR3 size: 14 residues. CDR1 and CDR2 (germline): MNHEY, SMNVEV (reference sequence). Here the CDR3 DNA reads TGTGCCAGCAGTTTTGGTCCGATGGGGGAGACCCAGTACTTC. The encoded protein is CASSFGPMGETQYF.

The CDR3 spells CSARDLRGNSPLHF. In DNA, the CDR3 is TGCAGTGCTAGAGATCTCAGGGGGAATTCACCCCTCCACTTT. The genes are TRBV20-1 and TRBJ1-6, with 7 positions matching TRBD1. Unmatched junction bases numbered 3, after V lost 0 bases and J lost 7 bases. Germline CDR1 is DFQATT and CDR2 is SNEGSKA (reference sequence). The length of the CDR3 is 14 residues.

This clonotype was found many times. The J gene is TRBJ1-3, the V gene TRBV7-3; D is possibly TRBD1 (5 bases). Trimming shortened V by 2 bases and J by 0 bases, and 23 bases separated the two germline ends. The CDR3 length is 20 residues. CDR1 and CDR2 from the germline V gene are SGHTA and FQGTGA. CDR3 in amino acids: CASSLWGLRTTPLSGNTIYF. The CDR3 DNA is TGTGCCAGCAGCTTATGGGGGTTAAGGACGACCCCACTCTCTGGAAACACCATATATTTT.

This clonotype was seen at least ten times. The chain carries TRBV12-3 or TRBV12-4 and TRBJ1-1; D ambiguous. V gave up 2 bases and J gave up 5 bases, with 15 bases separating them. The CDR3 is 15 residues long. CDR3 DNA sequence: TGTGCCAGCAGTTTAATACTCTCCTCGAGGACTGAAGCTTTCTTT. It yields the protein CASSLILSSRTEAFF.

Many counts were recorded for this clonotype. This rearrangement joins TRBV5-1 to TRBJ2-2; TRBD1 aligns across 9 bases. V was clipped by 4 bases and J by 6 bases; unmatched bases: 4. Germline V gives CDR1 SGHRS, CDR2 YFSETQ. CDR3 length: 14 residues. The CDR3 sequence is CASSPGQGSGELFF. CDR3 nucleotides: TGCGCCAGCAGCCCGGGACAGGGATCCGGGGAGCTGTTTTTT.

Regarding this clonotype: The junction differs from germline at one of its ends, possibly a read error. The V and J genes are TRBV6-1 and TRBJ1-5; D ambiguous. Per the germline V gene, CDR1 is MNHNS and CDR2 is SASEGT. CDR3 length: 15 amino acids. CDR3 sequence reads: CASSLEVYSNQPQPF. The CDR3 nucleotides read TGTGCCAGCAGCCTTGAAGTGTATAGCAATCAGCCCCAGCCTTTT.

This clonotype showed up many times. The chain uses TRBV19 and TRBJ1-6, with D tentatively TRBD1 (6 bases). Germline-derived CDR1 and CDR2 are LNHDA and SQIVND (reference sequence). Trimming removed 5 bases at V and 7 bases at J, with 15 bases between. This CDR3 has 15 residues. The CDR3 region is CASSPRGLANSPLHF. CDR3 sequence (DNA): TGTGCCAGTAGTCCCAGGGGATTGGCGAATTCACCCCTCCACTTT.

This clonotype was picked up many times. The chain recombines TRBV27 with TRBJ2-2; maybe TRBD2 (7 bases). CDR3 length: 17 residues. V was cut by 8 bases and J by 1 base, with 20 bases left in between. CDR1 and CDR2 from the germline V gene are MNHEY and SMNVEV (reference sequence). The CDR3 sequence is CASLGGIQGLNTGELFF. CDR3 sequence (DNA): TGTGCCAGCCTGGGGGGGATACAGGGACTGAACACCGGGGAGCTGTTTTTT.

The genes are TRBV9 and TRBJ2-2, with TRBD1 as a possible D gene (6 bases). The CDR3 loop spans 15 amino acids. Germline loops: CDR1 SGDLS, CDR2 YYNGEE. V was pared by 3 bases and J by 0 bases, with 9 bases between. The CDR3 DNA reads as TGTGCCAGCAGCGGGGGACATTCGAACACCGGGGAGCTGTTTTTT. Its protein is CASSGGHSNTGELFF.

This clonotype has at least ten counts. This chain uses TRBV5-1 with TRBJ1-1; D not resolved. Germline assignment: CDR1 SGHRS and CDR2 YFSETQ. CDR3 length equals 13 residues. Trimming took 1 base from V and 1 from J, leaving 5 bases between them. CDR3 amino acids: CASSLSPNTEAFF. In nucleotides, the CDR3 is TGCGCCAGCAGCTTGAGCCCGAACACTGAAGCTTTCTTT.

This clonotype was recorded many times. The chain joins TRBV20-1 to TRBJ2-5, with D uncertain. V lost 5 bases and J lost 3, with 7 bases in between. This CDR3 is 11 amino acids long. Germline CDR1 DFQATT, CDR2 SNEGSKA (reference sequence). CDR3 residues: CSAVPKETQYF. The CDR3 DNA reads as TGCAGTGCTGTCCCGAAAGAGACCCAGTACTTC.

This clonotype was found many times. The CDR3 loop is CASSVSPSGNTIYF. The CDR3 region has the DNA TGTGCCAGCAGCGTCTCCCCTTCTGGAAACACCATATATTTT. The chain is built from TRBV6-1 and TRBJ1-3; no clear D gene. Trimming removed 6 bases from V and 1 base from J, with 10 bases in between. Germline assignment: CDR1 MNHNS and CDR2 SASEGT. This CDR3 contains 14 residues.

The chain employs TRBV6-2 or TRBV6-3 and TRBJ1-5; possibly TRBD1 for D (6 bases). The CDR3 runs to 13 residues. CDR1 and CDR2 (germline): MNHEY, SVGEGT. The ends were cut back, 10 bases at V and 0 bases at J, with 10 bases in the middle. In DNA form, the CDR3 reads TGTGCCACCAGGACAGCTAGCAATCAGCCCCAGCATTTT. Amino acids: CATRTASNQPQHF.

The chain joins TRBV5-1 to TRBJ1-2; 8 positions match TRBD1. The CDR3 consists of 14 residues. CDR1 and CDR2 from the germline V gene are SGHRS and YFSETQ. The trim removed 4 bases at V and 3 bases at J, leaving 5 bases unmatched. This CDR3 is CASSPTGEDYGYTF. In DNA, the CDR3 is TGCGCCAGCAGCCCGACAGGGGAGGACTATGGCTACACCTTC.

This clonotype was picked up many times. This chain links TRBV6-1 with TRBJ2-2; 7 bases line up with TRBD1. The CDR3 is made up of 14 amino acids. Per the germline V gene, CDR1 is MNHNS and CDR2 is SASEGT. V shed 2 bases, J shed 5 bases, and the junction held 2 bases outside the gene matches. The CDR3 here is CASSERDRTGELFF. DNA of the CDR3: TGTGCCAGCAGTGAACGGGACAGAACCGGGGAGCTGTTTTTT.

This clonotype has a count of ten or more. The gene calls are TRBV6-5 and TRBJ1-2; TRBD1 aligns across 11 bases. The CDR3 is 15 residues long. J gave up 7 bases and V 1 base, and 5 bases lay outside the gene matches. From germline, CDR1 is MNHEY and CDR2 SVGAGI. CDR3 sequence reads: CASSYFGQGAVGYTF. The CDR3 nucleotides are TGTGCCAGCAGTTACTTCGGACAGGGGGCTGTTGGCTACACCTTC.

In this sample, this clonotype turned up many times. The chain uses TRBV19 and TRBJ1-5; no clear D. This CDR3 comprises 15 residues. Trimming took off 3 bases at V and 1 base at J, with 10 bases between the two ends. CDR1 and CDR2 from the germline V gene are LNHDA and SQIVND (reference sequence). The CDR3 DNA reads TGTGCCAGTAGTATTTGGGCAAGAAGCAATCAGCCCCAGCATTTT. It codes for CASSIWARSNQPQHF.

This clonotype has ten or more counts. The chain uses TRBV30 and TRBJ1-2; maybe TRBD1 (6 bases). Germline assignment: CDR1 GTSNPN and CDR2 SVGIG (reference sequence). This CDR3 is built from 14 residues. V lost 0 bases, J lost 5 bases, and 13 bases lay in between. The CDR3 loop is CAWSVGRGGYGYTF. The CDR3 DNA is TGTGCCTGGAGTGTAGGCAGGGGAGGATATGGCTACACCTTC.